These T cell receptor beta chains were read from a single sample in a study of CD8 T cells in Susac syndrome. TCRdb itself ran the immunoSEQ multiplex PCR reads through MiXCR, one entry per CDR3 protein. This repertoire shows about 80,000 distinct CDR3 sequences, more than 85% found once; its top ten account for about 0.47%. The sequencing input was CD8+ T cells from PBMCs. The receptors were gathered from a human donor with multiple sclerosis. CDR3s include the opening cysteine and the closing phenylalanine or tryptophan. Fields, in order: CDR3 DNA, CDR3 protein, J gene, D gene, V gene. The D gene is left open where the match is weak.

TGTGCCTGGGTCCACGCGTTGGGTGATCAAGAGACCCAGTACTTC | CAWVHALGDQETQYF | TRBJ2-5 | . | TRBV30
TGCGCCAGCAGTGACAGTGTCAACCAAGAGACCCAGTACTTC | CASSDSVNQETQYF | TRBJ2-5 | . | TRBV10-1
TGTGCCAGTAGTATCGGACAGGTTTATGGCTACACCTTC | CASSIGQVYGYTF | TRBJ1-2 | TRBD1 | TRBV19
TGCGCCAGCATGGGGACAGGGGACACTGAAGCTTTCTTT | CASMGTGDTEAFF | TRBJ1-1 | TRBD1 | TRBV10-1
TGCGCCAGCAGCTTAAGACAGGGTAAATTCCACGAGCAGTACTTC | CASSLRQGKFHEQYF | TRBJ2-7 | TRBD1 | TRBV5-1
TGTGCCAGCACCTTGGATCCCGACAGCAATGAGCAGTTCTTC | CASTLDPDSNEQFF | TRBJ2-1 | . | TRBV12-3/TRBV12-4
TGTGCCAGCAGTGATGAGGTAGGGTCATTCAATCAGCCCCAGCATTTT | CASSDEVGSFNQPQHF | TRBJ1-5 | . | TRBV6-1
TGTGCCAGCAGCGGGTATGATGGCTACACCTTC | CASSGYDGYTF | TRBJ1-2 | . | TRBV11-2
TGTGCCAGCAGTTTAGAGGACAGGGTTTTCTATGGCTACACCTTC | CASSLEDRVFYGYTF | TRBJ1-2 | TRBD1 | TRBV28
TGTGCCAGCAGTGACCGCCCGATGTTAGTTAGCAATCAGCCCCAGCATTTT | CASSDRPMLVSNQPQHF | TRBJ1-5 | . | TRBV6-1
TGCAGTGCTAGGGTCATGACTAGCGGGACTTCCAATGAGCAGTTCTTC | CSARVMTSGTSNEQFF | TRBJ2-1 | TRBD2 | TRBV20-1
TGTGCCAGCAGCCCCCAGACAGGGGTTCACAATGAGCAGTTCTTC | CASSPQTGVHNEQFF | TRBJ2-1 | TRBD1 | TRBV3-1
TGTGCCAGCAGCCAAGAGCTGGGGGCGATTACTGAAGCTTTCTTT | CASSQELGAITEAFF | TRBJ1-1 | . | TRBV3-1
TGTGCCAGTTCGGGACTAGCGGGGGGTGTTTGGTACTTC | CASSGLAGGVWYF | TRBJ2-7 | TRBD2 | TRBV6-1
TGTGCCAGCAGCTACGGGACAGGGAAATACGAGCAGTACTTC | CASSYGTGKYEQYF | TRBJ2-7 | TRBD1 | TRBV25-1
TGTGCCAGCACCCCCGGGGGGGTCCACGAGCAGTACTTC | CASTPGGVHEQYF | TRBJ2-7 | TRBD2 | TRBV7-9
TGTGCCAGCAGCACTACCGGGACTAGCAACTACGAGCAGTACTTC | CASSTTGTSNYEQYF | TRBJ2-7 | TRBD2 | TRBV9
TGTGCCAGCAGCGTGGAAGGTAGCAATCAGCCCCAGCATTTT | CASSVEGSNQPQHF | TRBJ1-5 | . | TRBV9
TGCGCCAGCAGCTTGTTTCCGGGGGCGATTGAAGCTTTCTTT | CASSLFPGAIEAFF | TRBJ1-1 | . | TRBV5-1
TGTGCCAGCAGTTACGCGAACACCGGGGAGCTGTTTTTT | CASSYANTGELFF | TRBJ2-2 | . | TRBV6-2/TRBV6-3
TGTGCCATCACAAGACAGGACTCCTACGAGCAGTACTTC | CAITRQDSYEQYF | TRBJ2-7 | . | TRBV2
TGTGCCAGCAGTTGGGGGATCGGGGGTGTGGGGACCGGGGAGCTGTTTTTT | CASSWGIGGVGTGELFF | TRBJ2-2 | . | TRBV28
TGTGCCAGCAGTCCCTTACCGGGAACCTTTAGCACAGATACGCAGTATTTT | CASSPLPGTFSTDTQYF | TRBJ2-3 | . | TRBV12-3/TRBV12-4
TGTGCCAGCAGACCTCAGACCTCCTACGAGCAGTACTTC | CASRPQTSYEQYF | TRBJ2-7 | . | TRBV2
TGTGCCAGCAGTTACGGGGGACAGGGCTATGGCTACACCTTC | CASSYGGQGYGYTF | TRBJ1-2 | TRBD1 | TRBV6-5
TGTGCCAGCAGCGTAGGAGGGCCCCCGTCGGATGAGCAGTTCTTC | CASSVGGPPSDEQFF | TRBJ2-1 | . | TRBV9
TGTGCCAGTAGTATGGTGGGGGCTGGCTACACCTTC | CASSMVGAGYTF | TRBJ1-2 | . | TRBV19
TGTGCCAGCAGTGAGCCACAGGGGGTCACAGATACGCAGTATTTT | CASSEPQGVTDTQYF | TRBJ2-3 | TRBD1 | TRBV2
TGTGCCAGCAGTGTGACAGGGGGCCGGCAAGAGACCCAGTACTTC | CASSVTGGRQETQYF | TRBJ2-5 | TRBD1 | TRBV27